Below are 23 T cell receptor beta chains sequenced from a single sample in a study of blood T cell repertoires in COVID-19. This table comes from immunoSEQ multiplex PCR, and its TCRdb copy is limited to in-frame clones, with some not included. The table includes some 530,000 clones, about 88% detected once. Sequencing was carried out using PBMCs or T cells enriched from blood (not recorded which). These receptors came from a woman in her fifties or sixties who had recovered from COVID-19.

The rearrangement links TRBV14 to TRBJ2-5, with 8 bases that match TRBD1. Trimming took 3 bases from V and 9 from J; bases not matched to a gene: 6. CDR1 and CDR2 (germline): SGHDN, FVKESK. CDR3 length equals 13 residues. The CDR3 nucleotides read TGTGCCAGCAGCCAGAACAGGGGGGAGGCCCAGTACTTC. Encoded protein: CASSQNRGEAQYF.

V and J are TRBV6-6 and TRBJ2-7; a weak D match, TRBD1 (5 bases). Trimming cost V 6 bases and J 2 bases, with 11 bases left between them. CDR1 and CDR2 (germline): MNHNY, SVGAGI (reference sequence). CDR3 length: 13 residues. DNA for the CDR3: TGTGCCAGCAGGCCGGACACAACCTACGAGCAGTACGTC. Its protein is CASRPDTTYEQYV.

V gene TRBV12-3 or TRBV12-4 combines with J gene TRBJ1-2; no clear D. Trimming shortened V by 4 bases and J by 2 bases, and 8 bases separated the two germline ends. This CDR3 is 13 amino acids long. CDR3 nucleotide sequence: TGTGCCAGCAGTTCCCCTCAGAACTATGGCTACACCTTC. Its protein product is CASSSPQNYGYTF.

The V call is TRBV5-4, the J call TRBJ2-1, with D possibly matching TRBD1 (6 bases). V was clipped by 2 bases and J by 2 bases, with 11 bases between them. Germline assignment: CDR1 SGHNT and CDR2 YYREEE (reference sequence). The CDR3 has 15 residues. The CDR3 loop reads CASSLTTGTYNEQFF. CDR3 in DNA: TGTGCCAGCAGCTTAACGACAGGAACCTACAATGAGCAGTTCTTC.

The chain is built from TRBV4-1 and TRBJ2-7, with 7 bases lining up with TRBD1. The CDR3 is 14 residues long. Trimming at V came to 1 base and at J to 6 bases, leaving 6 bases not matched to a gene. Germline V lookup: CDR1 MGHRA, CDR2 YSYEKL. The CDR3 spells CASSQGRGFGEQYF. In DNA form, the CDR3 reads TGCGCCAGCAGCCAAGGCAGGGGGTTCGGCGAGCAGTACTTC.

The gene calls are TRBV11-2 and TRBJ1-2; 8 nucleotides match TRBD1. Germline CDR1 reads SGHAT; CDR2 reads FQNNGV. This CDR3 has 16 residues. The J segment lost 3 bases and the V segment lost 0 bases, leaving 6 bases of the junction unmatched. In DNA form, the CDR3 reads TGTGCCAGCAGCTTAGACCCCTCCAGGGGGCACTATGGCTACACCTTC. Translation gives CASSLDPSRGHYGYTF.

The CDR3 bases are TGTGCCACCAGGGCCTCGGGGTCCAATGAGCAGTTCTTC. This encodes CATRASGSNEQFF. V gene TRBV24-1 combines with J gene TRBJ2-1; TRBD2 might be the D (5 bases). The ends were cut back, 7 bases at V and 6 bases at J, with 12 bases in the middle. There are 13 residues in the CDR3. The germline CDR1 and CDR2 sequences are KGHDR and SFDVKD.

The J gene is TRBJ2-5, the V gene TRBV5-1; D is unclear. Germline assignment: CDR1 SGHRS and CDR2 YFSETQ. The CDR3 spans 14 residues. V lost 0 bases to trimming and J lost 2 bases, with 8 bases between them. The CDR3 region is CASSLVADQETQYF. CDR3 nucleotide sequence: TGCGCCAGCAGCTTGGTGGCAGATCAAGAGACCCAGTACTTC.

This clone showed up just once. V gene TRBV6-5 combines with J gene TRBJ1-3, with 7 bases lining up with TRBD1. Germline CDR1 reads MNHEY; CDR2 reads SVGAGI. The CDR3 contains 14 residues. With V trimmed by 8 bases and J by 2 bases, 6 bases remained unmatched. The CDR3 sequence is CASSPGTAGNTIYF. The CDR3 DNA is TGTGCCAGCTCACCGGGGACAGCTGGAAACACCATATATTTT.

The rearrangement links TRBV5-1 to TRBJ2-2, with 9 bases matching TRBD1. Germline V CDR1 and CDR2: SGHRS, YFSETQ. V shed 0 bases, J shed 3 bases, and the junction held 6 bases outside the gene matches. The CDR3 covers 17 residues. The chain's CDR3 is CASSLAGGQGYTGELFF. The CDR3 coding sequence is TGCGCCAGCAGCTTGGCGGGGGGACAGGGCTACACCGGGGAGCTGTTTTTT.

The genes are TRBV7-2 and TRBJ1-2; TRBD1 aligns across 9 bases. From germline, CDR1 is SGHTA and CDR2 FQGNSA. This CDR3 is 15 amino acids long. V lost 1 base and J lost 4; bases outside the gene matches: 4. The CDR3 protein is CASSLGTGDTYGYTF. As DNA, the CDR3 is TGTGCCAGCAGCTTAGGGACAGGGGACACCTATGGCTACACCTTC.

The chain has TRBV10-1 and TRBJ1-3; no firm D call. Germline CDR1 WNHNN, CDR2 SYGVQD (reference sequence). The CDR3 runs to 13 residues. Trimming took off 4 bases at V and 0 bases at J, with 4 bases between the two ends. The CDR3 DNA reads TGCGCCAGCAGTGTCGGCTCTGGAAACACCATATATTTT. Amino acids: CASSVGSGNTIYF.

The chain recombines TRBV21-1 with TRBJ2-7; no check of the table's D call, TRBD1, against the DNA was made. TRBV21-1 is classified as a pseudogene. This CDR3 contains 15 residues. This CDR3 is CASSTQDRPLGEQYF. CDR3 DNA: TGTGCCAGCAGCACTCAGGACAGGCCATTGGGAGAGCAGTACTTC.

The chain links TRBV28 to TRBJ2-7; 7 bases align to TRBD1. The CDR3 covers 15 residues. Trimming removed 6 bases from V and 4 bases from J; junction bases left unmatched: 12. The germline CDR1 and CDR2 sequences are MDHEN and SYDVKM. The CDR3, as DNA: TGTGCCAGCAGGCCTACAGGGGACCTTGTTTACGAGCAGTACTTC. Protein sequence: CASRPTGDLVYEQYF.

This clone was seen only a few times. The rearrangement joins TRBV27 to TRBJ2-7; 8 bases are a match to TRBD1. CDR1 is MNHEY and CDR2 is SMNVEV in the germline V gene (reference sequence). This CDR3 has 17 amino acids. The V segment lost 6 bases and the J segment 5 bases; nucleotides outside the gene matches: 18. The CDR3 protein is CASSHIPGTGRFDEQYF. The CDR3 coding sequence is TGTGCCAGCAGCCATATCCCCGGGACAGGCCGTTTCGACGAGCAGTACTTC.

This clone has more than one count but fewer than ten. The genes are TRBV5-1 and TRBJ2-7; TRBD2 is a possible D gene (5 bases). The CDR3 consists of 15 residues. Trimming removed 5 bases from V and 5 bases from J, with 20 bases in between. CDR1 is SGHRS, CDR2 YFSETQ, per germline. The CDR3 reads CASRDVVGAPNEQYF. In DNA form, the CDR3 reads TGCGCCAGCAGGGATGTCGTGGGAGCTCCTAACGAGCAGTACTTC.

The genes are TRBV6-5 and TRBJ2-7; 7 positions agree with TRBD1. V gave up 6 bases and J gave up 4 bases; unmatched junction bases: 6. From germline, CDR1 is MNHEY and CDR2 SVGAGI. The CDR3 is 13 amino acids. CDR3 region: CASRGGGTYEQYF. In DNA form, the CDR3 reads TGTGCCAGCAGAGGGGGCGGTACGTACGAGCAGTACTTC.

In nucleotides, the CDR3 is TGTGCCAGCAGTTACTCGATGGGGGAGGGCTACGAGCAGTACTTC. Amino acid sequence: CASSYSMGEGYEQYF. The chain employs TRBV6-6 and TRBJ2-7, with 7 bases aligning to TRBD2. The CDR3 has 15 amino acids. Germline CDR1 and CDR2: MNHNY and SVGAGI (reference sequence). Germline trimming cut 0 bases from V and 3 bases from J; bases unmatched to any gene: 5.

The chain is built from TRBV20-1 and TRBJ1-2; TRBD1 agrees at 8 bases. CDR3 length: 15 amino acids. V lost 3 bases and J lost 7; bases outside the gene matches: 13. Germline V gene sequence: CDR1 DFQATT, CDR2 SNEGSKA (reference sequence). CDR3 residues: CSASSYVTGGGGYTF. For the CDR3, the DNA is TGCAGTGCTAGTTCTTACGTAACAGGGGGAGGTGGCTACACCTTC.

The chain is built from TRBV4-2 and TRBJ1-2; D possibly corresponds to TRBD1 (5 bases). Trimming removed 5 bases from V and 0 bases from J, with 16 bases in between. Germline lookup yields CDR1 LGHNA and CDR2 YNFKEQ. This CDR3 comprises 16 residues. The CDR3 loop reads CASSIYGTESNYGYTF. For the CDR3, the DNA is TGTGCCAGCAGCATATACGGGACTGAGTCTAACTATGGCTACACCTTC.

The genes are TRBV29-1 and TRBJ1-2, with D uncertain. Trimming shortened V by 5 bases and J by 4 bases, and 8 bases separated the two germline ends. Germline CDR1 SQVTM, CDR2 ANQGSEA. The length of the CDR3 is 11 residues. The CDR3 DNA sequence: TGCAGCGTTCTGTTCCTCTATGGCTACACCTTC. Encoded protein: CSVLFLYGYTF.

The J gene is TRBJ2-5, the V gene TRBV4-1; a possible D gene is TRBD1 (6 bases). Germline CDR1 MGHRA, CDR2 YSYEKL. Trimming took off 1 base at V and 5 bases at J, with 14 bases between the two ends. The CDR3 has 15 amino acids. The CDR3 DNA reads TGCGCCAGCAGCCAAGTCCGGCAGGGGCATGAGACCCAGTACTTC. This gives the protein CASSQVRQGHETQYF.

The chain carries TRBV25-1 and TRBJ1-4, with 7 bases identical to TRBD1. CDR1 and CDR2 (germline): MGHDK, SYGVNS. Trimming cost V 4 bases and J 7 bases; bases outside gene matches: 3. The CDR3 consists of 13 residues. CDR3 protein: CASSGAGGEKLFF. The DNA of the CDR3 is TGTGCCAGCAGTGGTGCAGGGGGTGAAAAACTGTTTTTT.